The next 3 T cell receptor beta chains were all read from a single sample in a study of cytomegalovirus exposure and HLA in healthy donors. PCR amplification relied on 60 Vbeta primers (plus 13 Jbeta primers). The protocol was immunoSEQ multiplex PCR, while the TCRdb copy is restricted to in-frame clones and leaves out a portion. The sample has 90,000 to 120,000 clones, 73% seen once. What was sequenced was PBMCs. These receptors were collected from a man between 25 and 39 years old in good health and CMV-seronegative.

The V gene is TRBV9, the J gene TRBJ1-1; 9 positions match TRBD1. V gave up 0 bases and J gave up 5 bases; unmatched junction bases: 2. The length of the CDR3 is 14 residues. CDR1 SGDLS and CDR2 YYNGEE come from the germline V gene. CDR3 amino acids: CASSVGTGVTEAFF. For the CDR3, the DNA is TGTGCCAGCAGCGTAGGGACAGGGGTGACTGAAGCTTTCTTT.

The rearrangement links TRBV6-1 to TRBJ2-7; 7 nucleotides align to TRBD2. The V gene end was trimmed by 5 bases and the J gene end by 4 bases; junction bases not matched to a gene: 8. The CDR3 is 14 residues long. Germline loops: CDR1 MNHNS, CDR2 SASEGT. Here the CDR3 reads CASSFRTRDYEQYF. CDR3 sequence (DNA): TGTGCCAGCAGTTTTCGGACTAGAGATTACGAGCAGTACTTC.

The chain joins TRBV7-3 to TRBJ1-2, with 10 bases identical to TRBD1. Unmatched junction bases numbered 7, after V lost 5 bases and J lost 7 bases. The CDR3 sequence is 14 residues long. The V gene's germline CDR1 is SGHTA and CDR2 FQGTGA. This CDR3 reads CASSPSGTGVGYTF. CDR3 nucleotides: TGTGCCAGCAGCCCCTCTGGGACAGGGGTTGGCTACACCTTC.